Below, 5 T cell receptor beta chains from the same sample are listed, as sequenced in a study of cytomegalovirus exposure and HLA in healthy donors. In the PCR, 60 Vbeta and 13 Jbeta primers were used. The data were produced by immunoSEQ multiplex PCR, yet TCRdb's version contains in-frame clones alone and is incomplete. The data hold about 130,000 clones, with roughly 80% observed a single time. Sequencing input: PBMCs. The receptor set was obtained from a boy between 10 and 17 years old in good health and CMV-seronegative.

The rearrangement uses TRBV5-1 and TRBJ2-7; a weak D match, TRBD2 (5 bases). Germline assignment: CDR1 SGHRS and CDR2 YFSETQ. V lost 2 bases and J 0 bases, leaving 15 bases between the germline ends. There are 16 residues in the CDR3. The CDR3: CASSFKGGLSSYEQYF. The DNA for the CDR3 is TGCGCCAGCAGCTTTAAAGGAGGATTGAGCTCCTACGAGCAGTACTTC.

V gene TRBV4-1 combines with J gene TRBJ2-1; D may be TRBD2 (5 bases). The CDR3 contains 15 residues. Trimming pared 0 bases from V and 3 bases from J, leaving 9 bases between. Germline lookup yields CDR1 MGHRA and CDR2 YSYEKL. The CDR3 is CASSQDRAGYNEQFF. The CDR3 DNA is TGCGCCAGCAGCCAAGATCGGGCGGGCTACAATGAGCAGTTCTTC.

The rearrangement joins TRBV5-6 to TRBJ2-2; 7 bases agree with TRBD2. The trim removed 4 bases at V and 6 bases at J, leaving 15 bases unmatched. Looked up from germline, CDR1 is SGHDT and CDR2 is YYEEEE. The CDR3 is made up of 17 amino acids. DNA for the CDR3: TGTGCCAGCAGCGACAGTACCGGCGGGAGTTTCTCCGGGGAGCTGTTTTTT. Its translation is CASSDSTGGSFSGELFF.

The V gene is TRBV6-1, the J gene TRBJ1-5; TRBD1 might be the D (5 bases). The V gene lost 0 bases and the J gene lost 2 bases, with 11 bases spanning the gap. The CDR3 has 16 residues. Germline values: CDR1 MNHNS, CDR2 SASEGT. The DNA of the CDR3 is TGTGCCAGCAGTGAAGCAGGAGGGGCCCGCAATCAGCCCCAGCATTTT. This gives the protein CASSEAGGARNQPQHF.

The chain combines TRBV5-1 with TRBJ2-7; maybe TRBD2 (7 bases). V dropped 4 bases and J dropped 4 bases, with 18 bases sitting between them. Per germline, CDR1 SGHRS and CDR2 YFSETQ. The CDR3 is 15 amino acids. CDR3 nucleotides: TGCGCCAGCAGCGCGAGGGGGGGCGGACGATACGAGCAGTACTTC. This encodes CASSARGGGRYEQYF.